These 30 T cell receptor beta chains were all obtained from the same sample, sequenced in a study of T cell responses to AZD1222 COVID-19 vaccine. Profiled with immunoSEQ multiplex PCR; TCRdb holds only in-frame clones, not every one. The sample holds some 120,000 clones, 92% seen once. Sequencing was performed on peripheral blood, taken 28 days after the second AZD1222 dose. The receptors originated from an adult who received the AZD1222 COVID-19 vaccine.

The chain uses TRBV28 and TRBJ2-7, with no clear D. V dropped 3 bases and J dropped 5 bases, with 2 bases sitting between them. CDR1 is MDHEN and CDR2 is SYDVKM in the germline V gene. The CDR3 contains 10 residues. The CDR3 spells CASSFHEQYF. CDR3 coding DNA: TGTGCCAGCAGTTTCCACGAGCAGTACTTC. The variable domain in full, with the rest retrieved from reference TRBV28 and TRBJ2-7, is DVKVTQSSRYLVKRTGEKVFLECVQDMDHENMFWYRQDPGLGLRLIYFSYDVKMKEKGDIPEGYSVSREKKERFSLILESASTNQTSMYLCASSFHEQYFGPGTRLTVT.

The chain has TRBV28 and TRBJ2-3, with D perhaps TRBD1 (7 bases). The CDR3 runs 15 residues. Trimming took off 3 bases at V and 1 base at J, with 11 bases between the two ends. The germline V gene encodes CDR1 MDHEN and CDR2 SYDVKM. The CDR3 sequence is CASSFPRGGTDTQYF. Written as DNA, the CDR3 is TGTGCCAGCAGTTTCCCCAGGGGGGGCACAGATACGCAGTATTTT.

This clone was seen a single time. The rearrangement joins TRBV19 to TRBJ1-2; possible D gene TRBD1, 5 bases. From germline, CDR1 is LNHDA and CDR2 SQIVND (reference sequence). This CDR3 is built from 16 residues. Trimming pared 6 bases from V and 2 bases from J, leaving 19 bases between. CDR3 bases: TGTGCCAGTAGCACCCCGGGACTCCCTGCAAACTATGGCTACACCTTC. It specifies CASSTPGLPANYGYTF.

This sequence joins TRBV9 and TRBJ2-1, with D unclear. V dropped 0 bases and J dropped 9 bases, with 7 bases sitting between them. The length of the CDR3 is 12 residues. The germline V gene has CDR1 SGDLS and CDR2 YYNGEE. DNA of the CDR3: TGTGCCAGCAGCGTAGCTTGGGGTGAGCAGTTCTTC. It specifies CASSVAWGEQFF.

The rearrangement links TRBV19 to TRBJ2-1; 7 bases are shared with TRBD2. Unmatched junction bases numbered 0, after V lost 4 bases and J lost 0 bases. Germline CDR1 LNHDA, CDR2 SQIVND (reference sequence). The CDR3 has 14 residues. CDR3 sequence reads: CASSTSGSYNEQFF. CDR3 coding DNA: TGTGCCAGTAGTACTAGCGGCTCCTACAATGAGCAGTTCTTC.

The V gene is TRBV2, the J gene TRBJ2-1, with D perhaps TRBD2 (5 bases). The ends were cut back, 8 bases at V and 7 bases at J, with 18 bases in the middle. Germline V gives CDR1 SNHLY, CDR2 FYNNEI. The CDR3 extends over 14 amino acids. The CDR3 protein is CASGYTRSGNEQFF. In nucleotides, the CDR3 is TGTGCCAGCGGGTATACTAGATCGGGGAATGAGCAGTTCTTC.

The V call is TRBV28, the J call TRBJ1-2; TRBD1 matches 7 bases. CDR3 size: 14 residues. V shed 2 bases and J 4 bases; nucleotides not matched to a gene: 4. Per germline, CDR1 MDHEN and CDR2 SYDVKM. CDR3 sequence (DNA): TGTGCCAGCAGTTTACTCCAGGGGGGCTATGGCTACACCTTC. It specifies CASSLLQGGYGYTF.

The chain has TRBV5-4 and TRBJ2-3; tentatively, D is TRBD2 (5 bases). The V end was cut by 2 bases, the J end by 0 bases, with 10 bases between. The CDR3 extends over 15 amino acids. CDR1 is SGHNT and CDR2 is YYREEE in the germline V gene (reference sequence). For the CDR3, the DNA is TGTGCCAGCAGCTTACGGAGCGGCAGCACAGATACGCAGTATTTT. It codes for CASSLRSGSTDTQYF.

J is TRBJ2-7 and V is TRBV2; TRBD2 is a possible D gene (6 bases). The CDR3 covers 16 residues. Germline V gene data show CDR1 as SNHLY and CDR2 as FYNNEI. The ends were cut back, 2 bases at V and 0 bases at J, with 14 bases in the middle. The CDR3 reads CASSELAGGFSYEQYF. The CDR3 DNA reads as TGTGCCAGCAGTGAATTAGCCGGGGGATTCTCCTACGAGCAGTACTTC.

The chain joins TRBV10-1 to TRBJ2-2; TRBD2 is a possible D gene (5 bases). Germline V lookup: CDR1 WNHNN, CDR2 SYGVQD (reference sequence). The CDR3 runs to 15 residues. Trimming stripped 1 base from V and 4 bases from J, with 10 bases between. The CDR3, as DNA: TGCGCCAGCAGTGAGTTTCAGGACTCCACCGGGGAGCTGTTTTTT. Amino acids: CASSEFQDSTGELFF.

CDR3 residues: CASSQGTGVTGELFF. CDR3 nucleotide sequence: TGTGCCAGCAGTCAGGGGACAGGGGTTACCGGGGAGCTGTTTTTT. The rearrangement joins TRBV6-4 to TRBJ2-2; 10 nucleotides line up with TRBD1. The CDR3 has 15 residues. Germline CDR1 and CDR2: MRHNA and SNTAGT. V gave up 5 bases and J gave up 5 bases; unmatched junction bases: 5.

V gene TRBV3-1 (or the pseudogene TRBV3-2) combines with J gene TRBJ1-1, with 11 bases identical to TRBD1. The CDR3 consists of 14 residues. Unmatched junction bases numbered 1, after V lost 3 bases and J lost 4 bases. The germline CDR1 and CDR2 sequences are LGHDT and YNNKEL (reference sequence). CDR3 nucleotides: TGTGCCAGCAGCCAGGGACAGGGGGTCACTGAAGCTTTCTTT. It codes for CASSQGQGVTEAFF.

The CDR3 here is CASSQDQQGAIEPQHF. The CDR3 DNA reads TGTGCCAGCAGCCAAGATCAGCAAGGGGCGATTGAGCCCCAGCATTTT. The chain couples TRBV3-1 (or the pseudogene TRBV3-2) to TRBJ1-5; TRBD1 is a possible D gene (5 bases). This CDR3 comprises 16 residues. The germline V gene has CDR1 LGHDT and CDR2 YNNKEL (reference sequence). Trimming pared 0 bases from V and 8 bases from J, leaving 17 bases between.

The chain couples TRBV3-1 (or the pseudogene TRBV3-2) to TRBJ2-7; D perhaps matches TRBD2 (6 bases). CDR1 is LGHDT, CDR2 YNNKEL, per germline (reference sequence). V shed 4 bases and J shed 3 bases, with 16 bases lying between them. CDR3 length: 15 residues. CDR3 bases: TGTGCCAGCAGCCGTTTCTTGGGACTCAGCTACGAGCAGTACTTC. Protein sequence: CASSRFLGLSYEQYF.

The rearrangement uses TRBV19 and TRBJ1-1; D is perhaps TRBD1 (5 bases). Germline V gives CDR1 LNHDA, CDR2 SQIVND (reference sequence). The V end lost 7 bases, the J end lost 2 bases, and 26 bases lay between the germline ends. This CDR3 has 18 amino acids. The CDR3 nucleotides read TGTGCCAGTAATGGAGGTGGGGGAAGTTTTGTGATAAACACTGAAGCTTTCTTT. As protein: CASNGGGGSFVINTEAFF.

The gene calls are TRBV30 and TRBJ1-6; unclear D gene. Trimming left V 3 bases short and J 8 bases short, with 11 bases between. Germline CDR1 GTSNPN, CDR2 SVGIG (reference sequence). This CDR3 has 13 residues. The DNA of the CDR3 is TGTGCCTGGAGCCAGACGAAGGATTCACCCCTCCACTTT. Translated, it gives CAWSQTKDSPLHF.

The genes are TRBV5-1 and TRBJ2-3, with 8 bases aligning to TRBD2. Trimming removed 4 bases from V and 0 bases from J; junction bases left unmatched: 7. This CDR3 contains 16 residues. The germline V gene encodes CDR1 SGHRS and CDR2 YFSETQ. The CDR3 sequence is CASSLVAGTSTDTQYF. In nucleotides, the CDR3 is TGCGCCAGCAGCCTGGTAGCGGGAACTAGCACAGATACGCAGTATTTT. Variable domain in full (rest from reference TRBV5-1 and TRBJ2-3): KAGVTQTPRYLIKTRGQQVTLSCSPISGHRSVSWYQQTPGQGLQFLFEYFSETQRNKGNFPGRFSGRQFSNSRSEMNVSTLELGDSALYLCASSLVAGTSTDTQYFGPGTRLTVL.

The V call is TRBV10-1, the J call TRBJ2-5, with 9 bases identical to TRBD1. V was clipped by 4 bases and J by 2 bases; unmatched bases: 8. CDR3 length equals 16 residues. Per the germline V gene, CDR1 is WNHNN and CDR2 is SYGVQD (reference sequence). This CDR3 is CASSAGTGSVQETQYF. In DNA form, the CDR3 reads TGCGCCAGCAGTGCCGGGACAGGGTCGGTACAAGAGACCCAGTACTTC.

V and J are TRBV19 and TRBJ2-7; 10 bases fit TRBD2. The V gene's germline CDR1 is LNHDA and CDR2 SQIVND (reference sequence). This CDR3 has 14 residues. The V gene end was trimmed by 5 bases and the J gene end by 3 bases; junction bases not matched to a gene: 4. For the CDR3, the DNA is TGTGCCAGTAGTCGGCCTAGCGGGAGCTACGAGCAGTACTTC. Amino acid sequence: CASSRPSGSYEQYF.

J is TRBJ2-1 and V is TRBV9; D possibly corresponds to TRBD2 (5 bases). CDR1 is SGDLS and CDR2 is YYNGEE in the germline V gene. Trimming took 3 bases from V and 7 from J, leaving 8 bases between them. This CDR3 is 12 amino acids long. The CDR3 DNA is TGTGCCAGCAGCGGACTAACTAATGAGCAGTTCTTC. Its protein is CASSGLTNEQFF.

The chain combines TRBV5-1 with TRBJ2-1; 12 bases are a match to TRBD2. The junction had 7 bases not matched to a gene; V was cut back by 3 bases and J by 9 bases. This CDR3 is 15 amino acids long. Per germline, CDR1 SGHRS and CDR2 YFSETQ. The CDR3 sequence: CASSSGLAGQVEQFF. DNA of the CDR3: TGCGCCAGCAGCTCGGGACTAGCGGGCCAAGTTGAGCAGTTCTTC.

The chain uses TRBV25-1 and TRBJ2-7; D possibly corresponds to TRBD2 (6 bases). Deletions cut 8 bases from V and 3 bases from J, with 29 bases between. CDR1 and CDR2 (germline): MGHDK, SYGVNS. This CDR3 is 18 amino acids long. CDR3 protein: CASLTTGRLSHRNYEQYF. The CDR3 nucleotides read TGTGCCAGCCTCACCACGGGGAGGCTTTCGCACCGTAACTACGAGCAGTACTTC.

The chain combines TRBV7-9 with TRBJ2-1; TRBD2 aligns across 9 bases. The CDR3 is 16 residues long. Germline values: CDR1 SEHNR, CDR2 FQNEAQ (reference sequence). V shed 5 bases and J 9 bases; nucleotides not matched to a gene: 14. CDR3: CASSPLGGRAVGEQFF. The DNA for the CDR3 is TGTGCCAGCAGCCCCTTGGGCGGGAGGGCGGTGGGTGAGCAGTTCTTC.

This chain uses TRBV28 with TRBJ2-7; 7 bases agree with TRBD1. This CDR3 comprises 15 residues. Per the germline V gene, CDR1 is MDHEN and CDR2 is SYDVKM. After removal of 6 bases from V and 6 bases from J, the junction contained 14 bases not matched to a gene. The CDR3 sequence is CASRRGQSLVFEQYF. The CDR3 coding sequence is TGTGCCAGCAGACGGGGACAGTCCTTGGTCTTCGAGCAGTACTTC.

With respect to this clone: Because the CDR3's place on the DNA is in doubt, the DNA is left out and the CDR3 is given as listed by TCRdb. The rearrangement uses TRBV27 and TRBJ2-7; the D segment call TRBD2 is taken from the table without a DNA check. The CDR3 is 16 amino acids long, termini counted. Germline-derived CDR1 and CDR2 are MNHEY and SMNVEV (reference sequence). Here the CDR3 reads CASSSSTSGSSYEQYF.

The V and J genes are TRBV9 and TRBJ2-3, with 7 bases that match TRBD1. Germline values: CDR1 SGDLS, CDR2 YYNGEE. The CDR3 is made up of 16 amino acids. J was trimmed by 4 bases and V by 4 bases; bases with no gene match: 12. The CDR3 region is CASSPRQGWGPDTQYF. DNA for the CDR3: TGTGCCAGCAGCCCGCGACAGGGTTGGGGCCCAGATACGCAGTATTTT.

The chain is built from TRBV12-3 or TRBV12-4 and TRBJ1-5; D remains ambiguous. The germline V and J ends were trimmed by 8 bases and 1 base, with 9 bases remaining between them. This CDR3 has 13 residues. In DNA form, the CDR3 reads TGTGCCAGCGCCTCCATGAGCAATCAGCCCCAGCATTTT. Amino acids: CASASMSNQPQHF.

This chain uses TRBV29-1 with TRBJ2-1; D might be TRBD2 (6 bases). Looked up from germline, CDR1 is SQVTM and CDR2 is ANQGSEA. The CDR3 sequence is 14 residues long. V lost 4 bases and J lost 4, with 14 bases in between. CDR3 sequence (DNA): TGCAGCGTTGGATGGCTAGCGACATACAATGAGCAGTTCTTC. Translation: CSVGWLATYNEQFF.

This clone was observed a single time. The genes are TRBV5-4 and TRBJ2-5, with TRBD2 identical over 15 bases. J lost 6 bases, V lost 4 bases, and 10 bases had no gene match. Germline CDR1 reads SGHNT; CDR2 reads YYREEE (reference sequence). This CDR3 region has 17 residues. The CDR3 here is CASSPGLAGGSEQTQYF. The CDR3 nucleotides read TGTGCCAGCAGCCCGGGACTAGCGGGAGGTTCTGAACAGACCCAGTACTTC.

J is TRBJ2-7 and V is TRBV19; TRBD1 might be the D (6 bases). The V gene's germline CDR1 is LNHDA and CDR2 SQIVND (reference sequence). This CDR3 contains 15 residues. V was clipped by 0 bases and J by 2 bases, with 11 bases between them. The CDR3 DNA is TGTGCCAGTAGTATAGATGGGGGCGGTACCTACGAGCAGTACTTC. Protein sequence: CASSIDGGGTYEQYF.